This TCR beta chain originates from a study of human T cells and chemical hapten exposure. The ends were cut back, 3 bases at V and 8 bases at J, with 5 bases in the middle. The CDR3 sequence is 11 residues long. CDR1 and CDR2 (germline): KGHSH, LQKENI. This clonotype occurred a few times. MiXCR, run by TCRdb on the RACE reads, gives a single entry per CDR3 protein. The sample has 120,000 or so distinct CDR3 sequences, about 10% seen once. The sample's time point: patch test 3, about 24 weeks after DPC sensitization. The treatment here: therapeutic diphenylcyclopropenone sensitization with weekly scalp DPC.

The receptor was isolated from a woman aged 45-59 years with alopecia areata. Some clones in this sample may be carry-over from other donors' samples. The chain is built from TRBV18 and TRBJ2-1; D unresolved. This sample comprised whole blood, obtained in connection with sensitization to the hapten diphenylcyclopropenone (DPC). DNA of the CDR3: TGTGCCAGCTCACCTAAGCATGAGCAGTTCTTC. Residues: CASSPKHEQFF.